This T cell receptor (beta chain) appears in the sequencing data of a study of blood T cell repertoires in COVID-19. In the original workflow: Nucleated cell counts were estimated from reference gene primer amplification. Only in-frame clones appear in the TCRdb table, and some are missing; sequencing was by immunoSEQ multiplex PCR. The DNA was the basis for D and trimming; V, J and clone size are from that table. The sample yields tens of thousands of clones, roughly 80% seen once. V gave up 2 bases and J gave up 7 bases; unmatched junction bases: 2. The germline V gene encodes CDR1 KGHSH and CDR2 LQKENI. This CDR3 comprises 13 residues.

This TCR derives from a middle-aged man with acute or convalescent COVID-19. The sample taken for sequencing was peripheral blood. The chain carries TRBV18 and TRBJ2-1, with 7 bases lining up with TRBD1. DNA of the CDR3: TGTGCCAGCTCACCAACAGGGGTGAATGAGCAGTTCTTC. Protein product: CASSPTGVNEQFF.